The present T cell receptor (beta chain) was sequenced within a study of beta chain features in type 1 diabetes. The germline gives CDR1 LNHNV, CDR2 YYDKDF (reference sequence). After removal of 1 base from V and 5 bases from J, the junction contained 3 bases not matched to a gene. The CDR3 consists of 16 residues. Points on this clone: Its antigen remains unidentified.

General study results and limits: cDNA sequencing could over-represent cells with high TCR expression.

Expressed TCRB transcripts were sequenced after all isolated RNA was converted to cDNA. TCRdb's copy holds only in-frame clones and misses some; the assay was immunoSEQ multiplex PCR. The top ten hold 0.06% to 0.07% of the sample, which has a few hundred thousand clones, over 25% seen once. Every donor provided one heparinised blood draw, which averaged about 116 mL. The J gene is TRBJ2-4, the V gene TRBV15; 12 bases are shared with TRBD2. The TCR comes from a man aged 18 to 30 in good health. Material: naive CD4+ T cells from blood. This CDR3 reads CATSRVLAGGENIQYF. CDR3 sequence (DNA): TGTGCCACCAGCAGAGTTCTAGCGGGAGGGGAAAACATTCAGTACTTC.